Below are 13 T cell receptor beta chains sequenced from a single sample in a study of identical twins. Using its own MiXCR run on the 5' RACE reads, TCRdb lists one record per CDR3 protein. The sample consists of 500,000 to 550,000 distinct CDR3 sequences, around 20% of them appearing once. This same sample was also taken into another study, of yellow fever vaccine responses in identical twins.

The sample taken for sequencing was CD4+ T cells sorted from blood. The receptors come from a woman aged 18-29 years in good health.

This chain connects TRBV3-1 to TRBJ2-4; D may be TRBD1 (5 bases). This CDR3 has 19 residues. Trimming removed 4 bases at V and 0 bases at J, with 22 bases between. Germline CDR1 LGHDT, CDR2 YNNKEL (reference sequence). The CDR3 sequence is CASSRRATVRELAKNIQYF. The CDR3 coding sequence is TGTGCCAGCAGCCGCAGGGCTACGGTTCGCGAACTAGCCAAAAACATTCAGTACTTC.

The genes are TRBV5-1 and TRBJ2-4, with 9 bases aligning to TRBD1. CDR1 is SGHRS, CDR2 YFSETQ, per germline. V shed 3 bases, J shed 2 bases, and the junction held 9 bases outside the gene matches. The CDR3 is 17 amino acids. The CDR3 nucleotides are TGCGCCAGCAGCTCGACCGGGACAGGGTCGACCAAAAACATTCAGTACTTC. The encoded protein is CASSSTGTGSTKNIQYF. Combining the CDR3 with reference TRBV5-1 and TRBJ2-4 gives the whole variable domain KAGVTQTPRYLIKTRGQQVTLSCSPISGHRSVSWYQQTPGQGLQFLFEYFSETQRNKGNFPGRFSGRQFSNSRSEMNVSTLELGDSALYLCASSSTGTGSTKNIQYFGAGTRLSVL.

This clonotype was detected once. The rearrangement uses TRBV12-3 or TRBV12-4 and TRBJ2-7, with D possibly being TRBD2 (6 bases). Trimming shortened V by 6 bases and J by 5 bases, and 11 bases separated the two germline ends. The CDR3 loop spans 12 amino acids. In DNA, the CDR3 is TGTGCCAGCAGACTAGCTTCCCACGAGCAGTACTTC. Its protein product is CASRLASHEQYF.

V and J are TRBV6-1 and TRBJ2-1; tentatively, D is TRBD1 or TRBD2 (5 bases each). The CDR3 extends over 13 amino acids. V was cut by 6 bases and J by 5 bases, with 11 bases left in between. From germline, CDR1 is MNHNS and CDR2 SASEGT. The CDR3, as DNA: TGTGCCAGCAGGGTGGGACGGGACAATGAGCAGTTCTTC. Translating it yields CASRVGRDNEQFF.

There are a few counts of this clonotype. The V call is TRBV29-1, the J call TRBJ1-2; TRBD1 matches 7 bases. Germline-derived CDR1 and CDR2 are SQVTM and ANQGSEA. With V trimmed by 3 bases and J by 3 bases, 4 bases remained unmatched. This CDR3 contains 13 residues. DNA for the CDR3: TGCAGCGTTGAGGCCCAGGGGGACTATGGCTACACCTTC. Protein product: CSVEAQGDYGYTF.

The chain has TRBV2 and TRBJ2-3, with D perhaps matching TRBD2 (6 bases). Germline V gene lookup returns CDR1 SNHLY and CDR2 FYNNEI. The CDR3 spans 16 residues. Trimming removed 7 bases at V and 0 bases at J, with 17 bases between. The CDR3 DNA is TGTGCCAGCACTTTCAACCCTAGCGTAAGCACAGATACGCAGTATTTT. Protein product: CASTFNPSVSTDTQYF.

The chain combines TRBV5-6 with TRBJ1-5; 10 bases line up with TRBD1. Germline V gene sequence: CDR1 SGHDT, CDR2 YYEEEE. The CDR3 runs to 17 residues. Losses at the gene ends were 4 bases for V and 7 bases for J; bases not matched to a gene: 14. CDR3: CASSRGRDRGRGQPQHF. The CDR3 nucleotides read TGTGCCAGCAGCCGAGGGCGGGACAGGGGTCGAGGGCAGCCCCAGCATTTT.

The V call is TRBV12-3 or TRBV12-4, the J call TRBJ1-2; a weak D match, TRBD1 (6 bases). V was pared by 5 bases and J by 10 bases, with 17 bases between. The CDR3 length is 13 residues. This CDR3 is CASSLRAEGDYTF. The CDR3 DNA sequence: TGTGCCAGCAGTCTTAGGGCTGAGGGGGACTACACCTTC.

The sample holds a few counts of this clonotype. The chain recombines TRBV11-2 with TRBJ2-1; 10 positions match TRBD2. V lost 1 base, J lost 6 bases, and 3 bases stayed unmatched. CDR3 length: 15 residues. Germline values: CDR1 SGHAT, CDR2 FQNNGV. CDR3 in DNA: TGTGCCAGCAGCTTAGTCCTAGCGGGAGCCAATGAGCAGTTCTTC. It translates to CASSLVLAGANEQFF.

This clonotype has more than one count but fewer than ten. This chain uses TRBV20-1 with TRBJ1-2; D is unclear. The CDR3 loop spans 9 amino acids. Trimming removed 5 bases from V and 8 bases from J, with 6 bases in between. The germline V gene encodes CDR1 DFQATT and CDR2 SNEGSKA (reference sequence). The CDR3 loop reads CSAGGGYTF. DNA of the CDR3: TGCAGTGCTGGAGGCGGCTACACCTTC.

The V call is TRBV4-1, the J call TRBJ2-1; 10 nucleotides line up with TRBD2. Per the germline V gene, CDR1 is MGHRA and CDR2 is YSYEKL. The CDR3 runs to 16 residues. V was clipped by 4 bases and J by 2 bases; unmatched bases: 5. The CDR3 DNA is TGCGCCAGCAGCCGATGGACTAGCGGTCCCTACAATGAGCAGTTCTTC. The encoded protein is CASSRWTSGPYNEQFF.

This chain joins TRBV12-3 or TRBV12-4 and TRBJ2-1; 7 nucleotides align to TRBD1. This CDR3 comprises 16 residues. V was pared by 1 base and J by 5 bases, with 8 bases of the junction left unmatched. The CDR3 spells CASSLVTGRLNNEQFF. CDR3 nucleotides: TGTGCCAGCAGTTTAGTGACAGGGCGCCTGAACAATGAGCAGTTCTTC.

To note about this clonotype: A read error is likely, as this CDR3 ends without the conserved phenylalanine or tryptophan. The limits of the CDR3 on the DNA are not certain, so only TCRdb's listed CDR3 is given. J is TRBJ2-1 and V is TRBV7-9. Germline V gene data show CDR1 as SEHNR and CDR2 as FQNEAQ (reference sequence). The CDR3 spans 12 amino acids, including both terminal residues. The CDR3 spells CASSLGIREPFI.